This TCR beta chain was captured in a study of T cell repertoires in cytomegalovirus infection. The overall study: Used in the study were CMV epitopes, some recently identified and HLA-C-restricted, others well-studied and HLA-B-restricted. Evidence of both CMV infection and a matching HLA type came from public TCR beta signatures.

This clonotype was detected a few times. Its antigen is not known. TCRdb called the reads again in MiXCR, with one record for every CDR3 protein. Of roughly 500,000 distinct CDR3 sequences listed, about 33% are singletons. Findings of the study overall: Cumulative frequency (of public TCR beta family members) identified carriers of CMV plus the relevant HLA. The response measured ex vivo was dominated by TCR beta clonotypes (HLA-C-restricted and CMV-specific).

V gave up 0 bases and J gave up 4 bases, with 7 bases separating them. The CDR3 loop spans 14 amino acids. Germline V lookup: CDR1 LNHNV, CDR2 YYDKDF (reference sequence). The sequence was collected from a human donor in good health (CMV status not recorded). Some clones in this sample may be carry-over from other donors' samples. This specimen was cultured PBMCs, taken from culture after CMV antigen stimulation. The V and J genes are TRBV15 and TRBJ2-1; D is perhaps TRBD1 (5 bases). The CDR3 DNA sequence: TGTGCCACCAGCAGAGATCGACAGTACAATGAGCAGTTCTTC. Protein: CATSRDRQYNEQFF.